The clone carrying this TCR beta chain was counted ten times or more. The antigen is undetermined. This sample was taken from a study of Graves' ophthalmopathy and Graves' hyperthyroidism. Broader study findings: Cross-validated, the 13-signature model showed 87.88%/81.08% sensitivity/specificity, and 80%/75% in the test set. Blood also harbored most expanded thyroid clonotypes above 0.001 frequency. Its predictions of ophthalmopathy progression gave the model almost 71% sensitivity and almost 75% specificity.

Researchers turned away patients with other autoimmune diseases, uncontrolled infections, pregnancy or lactation. TCR beta CDR3 amplification used RNA transcripts. After a first-round RT-PCR with HTBI primers, a second-round multiplex PCR was run. MiXCR, applied by TCRdb to the multiplex PCR reads, yields one record per CDR3 protein. The sample has about 700,000 distinct CDR3 sequences; roughly 40% are singletons. V dropped 4 bases and J dropped 6 bases, with 16 bases sitting between them. Germline CDR1 is LNHNV and CDR2 is YYDKDF (reference sequence). This CDR3 is built from 14 residues. The sequence came from an adult man with Graves' ophthalmopathy. This rearrangement joins TRBV15 to TRBJ2-7; D is perhaps TRBD1 or TRBD2 (5 bases each). The sample taken for sequencing was peripheral blood. CDR3 in DNA: TGTGCCACCAGCATAACCGGGGCCTACGGCGAGCAGTACTTC. This gives the protein CATSITGAYGEQYF.